The rows below give T cell receptor beta chains drawn from one sample of a study of persistence of HIV-infected CD4 T cells. Antigen specificity for these receptors is unknown. TCRdb's table, derived via immunoSEQ multiplex PCR, lists solely in-frame clones and lacks some. The sample carries just under 65,000 clones, approximately 75% recorded once. The sample here was CD4+ T cells sorted from PBMCs after roughly 19-hour stimulation, taken from a patient who received antiretroviral therapy. The receptors shown here come from an adult man with HIV who was CMV-seropositive. Each CDR3 is given with its conserved first and last residue. A D gene is named only where the DNA matches it firmly. Rows may omit the clone size; those that give it use once, few, many or a size class.

>14|.|TRBJ2-7|TRBV4-1|many
CASSQEHSYYEQYF
TGCGCCAGCAGCCAAGAACACAGCTACTACGAGCAGTACTTC
>14|.|TRBJ1-1|TRBV15|.
CATSRDLQGLRAFF
TGTGCCACCAGCAGAGATCTACAGGGACTTCGGGCTTTCTTT
>14|.|TRBJ1-1|TRBV6-5|.
CATRPGTRNTEAFF
TGTGCCACCCGGCCCGGGACAAGGAACACTGAAGCTTTCTTT
>16|TRBD1|TRBJ1-6|TRBV5-1|.
CASTLGTGTEGSPLHF
TGCGCCAGCACCCTAGGGACAGGGACCGAGGGGTCACCCCTCCACTTT
>16|.|TRBJ1-1|TRBV7-9|.
CASSLGQGGSNTEAFF
TGTGCCAGCAGCTTAGGGCAGGGAGGATCGAACACTGAAGCTTTCTTT
>17|TRBD1|TRBJ2-3|TRBV27|few
CASSLSSGTVRTDTQYF
TGTGCCAGCAGCCTCTCCTCAGGGACAGTACGAACAGATACGCAGTATTTT
>15|TRBD1|TRBJ2-1|TRBV3-1/TRBV3-2|.
CASSVNRGRGNEQFF
TGTGCCAGCAGCGTAAACAGGGGGCGCGGGAATGAGCAGTTCTTC
>16|.|TRBJ2-4|TRBV5-4|few
CASSLGAVGSKNIQYF
TGTGCCAGCAGCTTGGGAGCGGTCGGATCCAAAAACATTCAGTACTTC
>13|.|TRBJ2-1|TRBV4-1|.
CASSLRVYNEQFF
TGCGCCAGCAGTCTCCGGGTCTACAATGAGCAGTTCTTC
>16|.|TRBJ1-4|TRBV11-3|.
CASSFSLGRIGEKLFF
TGTGCCAGCAGCTTCTCGCTTGGGAGAATAGGGGAAAAACTGTTTTTT
>17|TRBD1|TRBJ1-1|TRBV4-1|.
CASSQVPPGGVRTEAFF
TGCGCCAGCAGCCAAGTGCCCCCAGGGGGCGTGCGGACTGAAGCTTTCTTT
>13|.|TRBJ2-3|TRBV11-2|.
CASSPGGGDTQYF
TGTGCCAGCAGCCCCGGGGGAGGAGATACGCAGTATTTT
>13|.|TRBJ1-5|TRBV24-1|.
CATSDRFAQPQHF
TGTGCCACCAGTGATCGTTTCGCTCAGCCCCAGCATTTT
>17|.|TRBJ2-7|TRBV5-4|.
CASSPMGRGTLSYEQYF
TGTGCCAGCAGTCCCATGGGTCGCGGGACACTATCCTACGAGCAGTACTTC
>12|TRBD2|TRBJ2-1|TRBV2|once
CASSPREGEQFF
TGTGCCAGCAGCCCCAGGGAGGGTGAGCAGTTCTTC
>12|.|TRBJ2-7|TRBV6-5|once
CASSLVGNEQYF
TGTGCCAGCAGTTTAGTCGGGAACGAGCAGTACTTC
>17|TRBD1|TRBJ2-7|TRBV7-2|once
CASSPAGTGFLSYEQYF
TGTGCCAGCAGCCCAGCCGGGACAGGGTTCCTCTCCTACGAGCAGTACTTC
>13|.|TRBJ2-4|TRBV3-1/TRBV3-2|.
CASSLRDRGIQYF
TGTGCCAGCAGCCTCAGGGACCGGGGCATTCAGTACTTC
>13|TRBD1|TRBJ1-2|TRBV6-5|.
CASRKQGDYGYTF
TGTGCCAGCAGAAAACAGGGGGACTATGGCTACACCTTC
>16|TRBD1|TRBJ1-1|TRBV4-1|few
CASSPRGTGVITEAFF
TGCGCCAGCAGCCCCCGAGGGACAGGGGTCATCACTGAAGCTTTCTTT
>14|.|TRBJ1-2|TRBV5-4|.
CASSLIDDSGGYTF
TGTGCCAGCAGCTTAATTGACGACAGTGGCGGCTACACCTTC
>17|TRBD1|TRBJ1-4|TRBV5-1|.
CASSLGMSYDRGGKLFF
TGCGCCAGCAGCTTGGGGATGAGTTATGACAGGGGAGGAAAACTGTTTTTT
>17|TRBD1|TRBJ1-5|TRBV4-1|.
CASSRGQGATSAQPQHF
TGCGCCAGCAGCCGGGGACAGGGGGCGACGTCGGCTCAGCCCCAGCATTTT
>15|.|TRBJ1-3|TRBV7-9|.
CASSLGQYSGNTIYF
TGTGCCAGCAGCTTAGGACAGTACTCTGGAAACACCATATATTTT
>11|.|TRBJ1-1|TRBV20-1|.
CSASPNTEAFF
TGCAGTGCTAGCCCGAACACTGAAGCTTTCTTT